This TCR beta chain comes out of a study of shared clonotypes between healthy human individuals. General study findings and limits: An expected dependence of interdonor clonotype sharing on sequencing depth was noted. Only blood underwent sampling, and tissue repertoires likely differ.

DNA from unsorted PBMC was sequenced on ten immunoSEQ deep assay plates. Sequencing was performed with immunoSEQ multiplex PCR; in TCRdb, only in-frame clones are kept and a portion is missing. The sample has roughly 510,000 clones, about 79% seen once. Regarding this clone: Its antigen is as yet unknown.

Trimming removed 1 base from V and 3 bases from J, with 15 bases in between. Germline loops: CDR1 SQVTM, CDR2 ANQGSEA. The CDR3 totals 15 residues. The donors, all of them Caucasian adults, lived in Nashville, Tennessee. The origin of this receptor is a woman between 35 and 50 years old in good health. Some clones in this sample may be carry-over from other donors' samples. Sequencing was carried out using PBMCs. The V call is TRBV29-1, the J call TRBJ2-5; no clear D. The CDR3 sequence: CSVEVAAGKEETQYF. CDR3 DNA: TGCAGCGTTGAAGTGGCGGCAGGTAAAGAAGAGACCCAGTACTTC. Variable domain in full (rest from reference TRBV29-1 and TRBJ2-5): SAVISQKPSRDICQRGTSLTIQCQVDSQVTMMFWYRQQPGQSLTLIATANQGSEATYESGFVIDKFPISRPNLTFSTLTVSNMSPEDSSIYLCSVEVAAGKEETQYFGPGTRLLVL.